The clone carrying this TCR beta chain came up many times. Its cognate antigen is unknown. Deletions cut 5 bases from V and 3 bases from J, with 14 bases between. The CDR3 is made up of 14 amino acids. Germline values: CDR1 MDHEN, CDR2 SYDVKM. Hyperthyroidism in the patients, aged 18 to 65, was newly diagnosed and under 2 months in duration. Thyroid ultrasound and orbital computed tomography, with clinical symptoms and serum thyroxine and TRAb, informed diagnoses. The PBMCs had their origin in 7.5 to 10 ml of fresh peripheral blood. This specimen belongs to a study of T cells in Graves' hyperthyroidism and ophthalmopathy. Study outcomes and limitations: The model foresaw ophthalmopathy a median roughly 6.5 months prior to onset.

The source material, RNA transcripts, was used to amplify TCR beta CDR3 regions. HTBI primers were used for first-round RT-PCR of the TCR CDR3. Via MiXCR, TCRdb re-called the multiplex PCR reads, giving one row per CDR3 protein. The sample has a few hundred thousand distinct CDR3 sequences, 15% to 17% seen once. The chain links TRBV28 to TRBJ2-7; D tentatively fits TRBD1 or TRBD2 (5 bases each). The origin of this receptor is a woman in her 30s with Graves' hyperthyroidism. Sample: blood. CDR3 amino acids: CASSPRGVGYEQYF. As DNA, the CDR3 is TGTGCCAGCAGTCCGAGGGGTGTCGGCTACGAGCAGTACTTC.